This TCR beta chain was documented in a study of blood T cell repertoires in COVID-19. Study information: From the United States, Italy and Spain came samples of acute and convalescent COVID-19. The analysed material was cDNA or gDNA that came from T cells, B-cell-depleted T cells, or PBMCs.

Original methodology: Using reference gene primer amplification, nucleated cell counts were estimated. Profiling relied on immunoSEQ multiplex PCR, and the TCRdb table lists in-frame clones only, not all of them. The V and J calls and clone size are taken from that table; D and trimming were inferred from the DNA. Seen here are over 90,000 clones, more than 80% observed once, and the top ten hold about 11%. The sample holds one count of this clone. The sequence came from a human donor in a cohort sampled during active COVID-19. Specimen: peripheral blood.

CDR3 coding DNA: TGTGCCAGCAGCTGGCGGGGGGCTGGCAATCAGCCCCAGCATTTT. Amino acid sequence: CASSWRGAGNQPQHF. V usage is TRBV7-2 and J usage is TRBJ1-5; tentative D call: TRBD1 (6 bases). This CDR3 is built from 15 residues. V shed 4 bases and J shed 2 bases, with 12 bases lying between them. CDR1 and CDR2 from the germline V gene are SGHTA and FQGNSA. Full variable domain (outside the CDR3, taken from reference TRBV7-2 and TRBJ1-5): GAGVSQSPSNKVTEKGKDVELRCDPISGHTALYWYRQSLGQGLEFLIYFQGNSAPDKSGLPSDRFSAERTGGSVSTLTIQRTQQEDSAVYLCASSWRGAGNQPQHFGDGTRLSIL.